This T cell receptor beta chain was identified during a study of cytomegalovirus exposure and HLA in healthy donors. Remarks on this clone: Its antigen is undetermined.

Profiling relied on immunoSEQ multiplex PCR, and the TCRdb table lists in-frame clones only, not all of them. The sample has 45,000 to 55,000 clones; about nine tenths are singletons. Unmatched junction bases numbered 7, after V lost 4 bases and J lost 1 base. The CDR3 covers 16 residues. Germline loops: CDR1 SGHRS, CDR2 YFSETQ. Study-wide results and caveats: The study designated about 180 TCR beta chains cytomegalovirus-associated.

The sequencing input was PBMCs. The genes are TRBV5-1 and TRBJ2-1; TRBD1 matches at 8 bases. This TCR came from a woman in her 30s in good health and CMV-seronegative. In nucleotides, the CDR3 is TGCGCCAGCAGCCCAGCACAGGGGGGTTCCTACAATGAGCAGTTCTTC. Residues: CASSPAQGGSYNEQFF.